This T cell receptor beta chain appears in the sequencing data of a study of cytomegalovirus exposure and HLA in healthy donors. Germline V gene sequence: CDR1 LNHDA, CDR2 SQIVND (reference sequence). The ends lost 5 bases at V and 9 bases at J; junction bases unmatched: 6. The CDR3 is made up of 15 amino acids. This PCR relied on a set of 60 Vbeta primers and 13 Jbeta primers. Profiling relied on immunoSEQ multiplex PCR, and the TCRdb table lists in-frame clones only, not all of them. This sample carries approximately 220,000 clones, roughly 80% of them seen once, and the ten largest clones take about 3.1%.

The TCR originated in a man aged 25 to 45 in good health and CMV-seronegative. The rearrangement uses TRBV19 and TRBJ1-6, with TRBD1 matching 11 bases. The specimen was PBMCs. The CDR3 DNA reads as TGTGCCAGTAGTTCAACCGGGACAGGGGGTTCACCCCTCCACTTT. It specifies CASSSTGTGGSPLHF.